This entry lists 24 T cell receptor beta chains sequenced from one sample in a study of tissue T cells after allogeneic stem cell transplantation. Sequenced by immunoSEQ multiplex PCR; TCRdb stores in-frame clones only, minus some. In the table there are some 28,000 clones, about 85% of which are singletons. The input for sequencing was blood, taken before transplantation. Receptors were obtained from a woman aged 18 to 50 who later had graft-versus-host disease after an allogeneic stem cell transplant.

V usage is TRBV5-4 and J usage is TRBJ2-7; TRBD2 matches 8 bases. Germline V gives CDR1 SGHNT, CDR2 YYREEE (reference sequence). After removal of 7 bases from V and 1 base from J, the junction contained 10 bases not matched to a gene. This CDR3 is 15 amino acids long. DNA of the CDR3: TGTGCCAGCGCTGAGGGCCAGCGGGGGTCCTACGAGCAGTACTTC. Translation: CASAEGQRGSYEQYF.

The CDR3 here is CVRSPGLAGDNEQFF. The CDR3 nucleotides are TGTGTCAGAAGCCCAGGACTAGCGGGAGACAATGAGCAGTTCTTC. The gene calls are TRBV7-5 and TRBJ2-1; the table names TRBD2, a call not compared with the DNA. TRBV7-5 is classified as a pseudogene. The CDR3 spans 15 residues.

The CDR3 region has the DNA TGCGCCAGCAGCTTGGGCGAGGGTTTTAGAAACACCATATATTTT. It translates to CASSLGEGFRNTIYF. The chain has TRBV5-1 and TRBJ1-3; no firm D call. This CDR3 region has 15 residues. Germline V gives CDR1 SGHRS, CDR2 YFSETQ. Trimming removed 0 bases from V and 5 bases from J, with 12 bases in between. Variable domain in full (rest from reference TRBV5-1 and TRBJ1-3): KAGVTQTPRYLIKTRGQQVTLSCSPISGHRSVSWYQQTPGQGLQFLFEYFSETQRNKGNFPGRFSGRQFSNSRSEMNVSTLELGDSALYLCASSLGEGFRNTIYFGEGSWLTVV.

The chain couples TRBV7-9 to TRBJ1-4; D may be TRBD1 (5 bases). V lost 8 bases and J 5 bases, leaving 9 bases between the germline ends. Germline-derived CDR1 and CDR2 are SEHNR and FQNEAQ (reference sequence). CDR3 size: 12 residues. The DNA of the CDR3 is TGTGCCAGCTCCCGGGGGAATGAAAAACTGTTTTTT. The encoded protein is CASSRGNEKLFF.

The chain carries TRBV5-1 and TRBJ1-5; 8 bases map to TRBD1. This CDR3 has 15 amino acids. Trimming at V came to 3 bases and at J to 4 bases, leaving 6 bases not matched to a gene. CDR1 and CDR2 from the germline V gene are SGHRS and YFSETQ. The CDR3 loop is CASSSGQGGNQPQHF. In nucleotides, the CDR3 is TGCGCCAGCAGCTCCGGACAGGGCGGGAATCAGCCCCAGCATTTT.

DNA of the CDR3: TGTGCCAGCAGCTTGAGGTCCCTACACGAGCAGTACTTC. The encoded protein is CASSLRSLHEQYF. The rearrangement joins TRBV5-6 to TRBJ2-7; D is ambiguous. There are 13 residues in the CDR3. The germline gives CDR1 SGHDT, CDR2 YYEEEE. Between the trimmed V and J ends, which lost 1 base and 5 bases, there was a span of 10 bases.

The rearrangement links TRBV9 to TRBJ1-2; 8 bases are a match to TRBD1. Losses at the gene ends were 0 bases for V and 6 bases for J; bases not matched to a gene: 10. Germline-derived CDR1 and CDR2 are SGDLS and YYNGEE. This CDR3 has 16 residues. The CDR3 spells CASSVDRGMLKDGYTF. DNA for the CDR3: TGTGCCAGCAGCGTAGACAGGGGGATGCTTAAGGATGGCTACACCTTC. The full variable domain, in which reference TRBV9 and TRBJ1-2 provide the parts outside the CDR3, is DSGVTQTPKHLITATGQRVTLRCSPRSGDLSVYWYQQSLDQGLQFLIQYYNGEERAKGNILERFSAQQFPDLHSELNLSSLELGDSALYFCASSVDRGMLKDGYTFGSGTRLTVV.

The J gene is TRBJ2-7, the V gene TRBV14, with D maybe TRBD1 (5 bases). Looked up from germline, CDR1 is SGHDN and CDR2 is FVKESK. Between the trimmed V and J ends, which lost 0 bases and 5 bases, there was a span of 17 bases. The CDR3 totals 16 residues. DNA for the CDR3: TGTGCCAGCAGCCAAGATTTGGCCAGGGTCCGGGACGAGCAGTACTTC. It is translated as CASSQDLARVRDEQYF.

The rearrangement links TRBV27 to TRBJ2-3; D possibly corresponds to TRBD1 (6 bases). Trimming cost V 2 bases and J 2 bases, with 17 bases left between them. CDR3 length equals 17 residues. In germline, CDR1 is MNHEY, CDR2 SMNVEV (reference sequence). CDR3 bases: TGTGCCAGCAGTTTAGGGTTGGGCAGGGGTGTCACAGATACGCAGTATTTT. It specifies CASSLGLGRGVTDTQYF.

This clone was recorded once. The chain links TRBV7-2 to TRBJ1-2; TRBD1 matches 7 bases. V lost 5 bases and J lost 2; bases outside the gene matches: 2. The CDR3 runs to 13 residues. Germline V lookup: CDR1 SGHTA, CDR2 FQGNSA. In DNA form, the CDR3 reads TGTGCCAGCAGCCCGACAGGGAACTATGGCTACACCTTC. Translated: CASSPTGNYGYTF.

V is TRBV2 and J is TRBJ1-5; TRBD1 might be the D (6 bases). This CDR3 region has 18 residues. V gave up 8 bases and J gave up 2 bases, with 25 bases separating them. Germline CDR1 and CDR2: SNHLY and FYNNEI. CDR3 sequence: CASRRSAGDSWRNQPQHF. CDR3 DNA sequence: TGTGCCAGCCGAAGGAGCGCAGGGGACTCCTGGCGCAATCAGCCCCAGCATTTT.

The J gene is TRBJ2-7, the V gene TRBV28; the match to TRBD1 covers 7 bases. Germline values: CDR1 MDHEN, CDR2 SYDVKM. The CDR3 is 14 residues long. With 5 bases clipped from V and 0 bases from J, the junction kept 4 bases outside the gene matches. The CDR3 region has the DNA TGTGCCAGCAGTCTCCGACAGGGCTCCTACGAGCAGTACTTC. This gives the protein CASSLRQGSYEQYF.

This chain joins TRBV19 and TRBJ1-5; D is ambiguous. The CDR3 loop spans 14 amino acids. The V gene lost 0 bases and the J gene lost 4 bases, with 7 bases spanning the gap. Germline V gene data show CDR1 as LNHDA and CDR2 as SQIVND (reference sequence). CDR3 residues: CASSIEPGNQPQHF. The CDR3 DNA reads as TGTGCCAGTAGTATAGAGCCGGGAAATCAGCCCCAGCATTTT.

The chain joins TRBV2 to TRBJ1-5, with 9 bases that match TRBD1. The CDR3 has 15 residues. Losses at the gene ends were 4 bases for V and 5 bases for J; bases not matched to a gene: 6. CDR1 and CDR2 from the germline V gene are SNHLY and FYNNEI. The CDR3 sequence: CASSGVTGGYQPQHF. The CDR3 region has the DNA TGTGCCAGCAGTGGGGTAACAGGGGGCTATCAGCCCCAGCATTTT.

The chain is built from TRBV7-2 and TRBJ2-3; perhaps TRBD1 as D (6 bases). V was clipped by 5 bases and J by 3 bases, with 15 bases between them. Germline V CDR1 and CDR2: SGHTA, FQGNSA. The CDR3 has 15 amino acids. The DNA for the CDR3 is TGTGCCAGCAGCCTACAGGGTGCGAAGACAGATACGCAGTATTTT. Translating it yields CASSLQGAKTDTQYF.

V is TRBV30 and J is TRBJ1-1; D ambiguous. Trimming removed 1 base from V and 0 bases from J, with 9 bases in between. Looked up from germline, CDR1 is GTSNPN and CDR2 is SVGIG (reference sequence). The CDR3 consists of 14 residues. CDR3 in amino acids: CAWSGLTMNTEAFF. Here the CDR3 DNA reads TGTGCCTGGAGTGGTCTGACCATGAACACTGAAGCTTTCTTT.

The chain employs TRBV9 and TRBJ2-3; D may be TRBD2 (6 bases). V was clipped by 0 bases and J by 6 bases, with 14 bases between them. The V gene's germline CDR1 is SGDLS and CDR2 YYNGEE. This CDR3 is 15 amino acids long. CDR3 bases: TGTGCCAGCAGCGTAGTTGGGGGAGGAGTTGATACGCAGTATTTT. Protein sequence: CASSVVGGGVDTQYF. Together with reference TRBV9 and TRBJ2-3, the CDR3 gives the full variable domain: DSGVTQTPKHLITATGQRVTLRCSPRSGDLSVYWYQQSLDQGLQFLIQYYNGEERAKGNILERFSAQQFPDLHSELNLSSLELGDSALYFCASSVVGGGVDTQYFGPGTRLTVL.

The chain has TRBV27 and TRBJ1-6; no firm D call. This CDR3 is built from 13 residues. Trimming pared 5 bases from V and 6 bases from J, leaving 8 bases between. Germline CDR1 is MNHEY and CDR2 is SMNVEV (reference sequence). CDR3 in DNA: TGTGCCAGCAGTCTCCAAACTAATTCACCCCTCCACTTT. Translating it yields CASSLQTNSPLHF.

The chain joins TRBV3-1 (or the pseudogene TRBV3-2) to TRBJ2-1, with a possible D match to TRBD2 (6 bases). V shed 5 bases and J shed 6 bases, with 17 bases lying between them. Germline V gene sequence: CDR1 LGHDT, CDR2 YNNKEL (reference sequence). This CDR3 spans 15 amino acids. The CDR3, as DNA: TGTGCCAGCAGCGCCGGGACTCCGCGAGGCAATGAGCAGTTCTTC. It is translated as CASSAGTPRGNEQFF.

The chain combines TRBV3-1 (or the pseudogene TRBV3-2) with TRBJ2-1; 7 nucleotides align to TRBD2. The CDR3 covers 15 residues. V gave up 4 bases and J gave up 2 bases; unmatched junction bases: 5. Germline lookup yields CDR1 LGHDT and CDR2 YNNKEL (reference sequence). CDR3: CASSRDYIAYNEQFF. Written as DNA, the CDR3 is TGTGCCAGCAGCCGGGACTATATCGCCTACAATGAGCAGTTCTTC.

The V and J genes are TRBV6-5 and TRBJ2-1; D might be TRBD2 (6 bases). CDR1 is MNHEY, CDR2 SVGAGI, per germline. Trimming pared 0 bases from V and 4 bases from J, leaving 13 bases between. The CDR3 contains 16 residues. CDR3 residues: CASSYSTGVGYNEQFF. The CDR3 DNA follows: TGTGCCAGCAGTTACTCAACGGGAGTGGGGTACAATGAGCAGTTCTTC.

Written as DNA, the CDR3 is TGTGCCAGCAGTGATTCGGACAGGGACACTGAAGCTTTCTTT. The encoded protein is CASSDSDRDTEAFF. The chain is built from TRBV6-4 and TRBJ1-1; 8 positions agree with TRBD1. V dropped 3 bases and J dropped 3; count of bases not matched to a gene: 3. The CDR3 has 14 residues. The germline CDR1 and CDR2 sequences are MRHNA and SNTAGT.

The CDR3 protein is CASSLASDGYGYTF. CDR3 nucleotide sequence: TGTGCCAGCAGCTTGGCATCCGACGGGTATGGCTACACCTTC. The chain carries TRBV5-4 and TRBJ1-2; D remains unclear. The germline V and J ends were trimmed by 0 bases and 5 bases, with 11 bases remaining between them. The CDR3 contains 14 residues. Germline V gene data show CDR1 as SGHNT and CDR2 as YYREEE (reference sequence).

V is TRBV19 and J is TRBJ2-5, with 9 bases matching TRBD2. Germline-derived CDR1 and CDR2 are LNHDA and SQIVND (reference sequence). The CDR3 runs to 14 residues. The trim removed 5 bases at V and 5 bases at J, leaving 6 bases unmatched. The CDR3 loop reads CASSLGTSPETQYF. In DNA form, the CDR3 reads TGTGCCAGTAGTCTCGGGACTAGCCCGGAGACCCAGTACTTC.